A single sample gave rise to the 5 T cell receptor beta chains below, sequenced in a study of T-cell memory formation after mild COVID-19. TCRdb fed the 5' RACE reads into MiXCR, producing one record per CDR3 protein. Here the sample spans around 160,000 distinct CDR3 sequences, about 9.9% being singletons. The sample taken for sequencing was PBMCs or a T cell subset sorted from them (not recorded which). The receptors originated from a young man who had mild COVID-19 (a few samples of this study predate the infection). Cell type and time point are not known.

Concerning this clonotype: One base away lies a much larger clone, so this may be a sequencing read error. V and J are TRBV4-1 and TRBJ1-2; D unresolved. Deletions cut 1 base from V and 10 bases from J, with 13 bases between. The CDR3 contains 13 residues. Looked up from germline, CDR1 is MGHRA and CDR2 is YSYEKL. CDR3 protein: CASSQGWVPLYTF. In DNA form, the CDR3 reads TGCGCCAGCAGCCAAGGCTGGGTGCCTCTCTACACCTTC.

This chain uses TRBV12-3 or TRBV12-4 with TRBJ1-1; D gene unclear. The CDR3 is made up of 13 amino acids. V was cut by 5 bases and J by 0 bases, with 7 bases left in between. This CDR3 reads CASSLVMNTEAFF. CDR3 coding DNA: TGTGCCAGCAGTCTCGTTATGAACACTGAAGCTTTCTTT.

In this sample, this clonotype turned up many times. The chain uses TRBV7-7 and TRBJ2-5, with TRBD2 matching 8 bases. Looked up from germline, CDR1 is SSHAT and CDR2 is FNYEAQ (reference sequence). V shed 5 bases, J shed 5 bases, and the junction held 7 bases outside the gene matches. This CDR3 contains 14 residues. DNA of the CDR3: TGTGCCAGCAGCGTCGGGGGGGCCGGGGAGACCCAGTACTTC. It translates to CASSVGGAGETQYF. Filled out from reference TRBV7-7 and TRBJ2-5, the complete variable domain reads GAGVSQSPRYKVTKRGQDVTLRCDPISSHATLYWYQQALGQGPEFLTYFNYEAQPDKSGLPSDRFSAERPEGSISTLTIQRTEQRDSAMYRCASSVGGAGETQYFGPGTRLLVL.

V is TRBV9 and J is TRBJ2-2; D gene uncertain. In germline, CDR1 is SGDLS, CDR2 YYNGEE. V was trimmed by 0 bases and J by 2 bases, leaving 8 bases between them. CDR3 length: 15 residues. The CDR3 sequence is CASSVGWSNTGELFF. The CDR3 DNA sequence: TGTGCCAGCAGCGTAGGATGGAGTAACACCGGGGAGCTGTTTTTT.

The CDR3 reads CASSEWWANTEAFF. The CDR3 DNA reads TGCGCCAGCAGTGAGTGGTGGGCGAACACTGAAGCTTTCTTT. V and J are TRBV10-2 and TRBJ1-1, with D hard to call. CDR3 length: 14 residues. Trimming took off 1 base at V and 1 base at J, with 7 bases between the two ends. Germline V gene data show CDR1 as WSHSY and CDR2 as SAAADI.